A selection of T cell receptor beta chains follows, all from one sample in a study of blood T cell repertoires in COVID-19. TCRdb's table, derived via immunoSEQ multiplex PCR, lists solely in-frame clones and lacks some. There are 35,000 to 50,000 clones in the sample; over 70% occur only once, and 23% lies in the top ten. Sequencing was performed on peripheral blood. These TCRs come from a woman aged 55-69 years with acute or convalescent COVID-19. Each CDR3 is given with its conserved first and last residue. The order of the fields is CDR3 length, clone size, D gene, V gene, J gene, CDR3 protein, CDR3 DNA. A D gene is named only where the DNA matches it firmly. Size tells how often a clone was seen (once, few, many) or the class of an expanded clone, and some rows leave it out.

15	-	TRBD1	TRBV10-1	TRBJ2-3	CASSGGDRITDTQYF	TGCGCCAGCAGTGGGGGGGACAGGATCACAGATACGCAGTATTTT
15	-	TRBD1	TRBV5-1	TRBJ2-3	CASSLEGAQTDTQYF	TGCGCCAGCAGCTTGGAGGGGGCGCAAACAGATACGCAGTATTTT
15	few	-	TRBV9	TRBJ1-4	CASGPGTSTNEKLFF	TGTGCCAGCGGGCCCGGGACATCAACTAATGAAAAACTGTTTTTT
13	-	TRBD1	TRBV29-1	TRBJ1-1	CSAGDRGNTEAFF	TGCAGCGCTGGGGACAGGGGAAACACTGAAGCTTTCTTT
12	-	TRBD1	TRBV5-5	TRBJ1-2	CASSLTGEGYTF	TGTGCCAGCAGCTTAACAGGGGAGGGCTACACCTTC
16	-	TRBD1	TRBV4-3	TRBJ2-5	CASSPGQGRVWETQYF	TGCGCCAGCAGCCCCGGACAGGGGAGAGTGTGGGAGACCCAGTACTTC
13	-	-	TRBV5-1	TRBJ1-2	CASSLTRGGGYTF	TGCGCCAGCAGCTTAACGCGCGGGGGAGGCTACACCTTC
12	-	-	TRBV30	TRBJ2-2	CAWGGPTGELFF	TGTGCCTGGGGGGGCCCCACCGGGGAGCTGTTTTTT
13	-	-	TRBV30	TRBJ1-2	CAWSQGHGYGYTF	TGTGCCTGGAGTCAGGGACACGGCTATGGCTACACCTTC
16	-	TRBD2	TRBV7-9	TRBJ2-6	CASSLSGGRGANVLTF	TGTGCCAGCAGCTTATCGGGGGGGCGTGGGGCCAACGTCCTGACTTTC
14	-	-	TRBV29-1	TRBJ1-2	CSVEDRGLTYGYTF	TGCAGCGTTGAAGATCGAGGTTTGACCTATGGCTACACCTTC
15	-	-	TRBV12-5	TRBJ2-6	CASGLASSGANVLTF	TGTGCTAGTGGTTTGGCTTCCTCTGGGGCCAACGTCCTGACTTTC
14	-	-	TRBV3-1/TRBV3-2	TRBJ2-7	CASSQLGTPYEQYF	TGTGCCAGCAGCCAACTCGGGACACCCTACGAGCAGTACTTC
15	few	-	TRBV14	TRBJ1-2	CASSLFANRDYGYTF	TGTGCCAGCAGCCTCTTTGCAAACCGGGACTATGGCTACACCTTC
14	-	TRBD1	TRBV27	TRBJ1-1	CASSTQGENTEAFF	TGTGCCAGCAGTACACAGGGGGAGAACACTGAAGCTTTCTTT
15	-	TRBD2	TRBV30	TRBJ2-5	CAWSAGSGEQETQYF	TGTGCCTGGAGTGCTGGTAGCGGGGAACAAGAGACCCAGTACTTC
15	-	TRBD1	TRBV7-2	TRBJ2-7	CASRKGQASSYEQYF	TGTGCCAGCAGGAAGGGACAGGCGAGCTCCTACGAGCAGTACTTC
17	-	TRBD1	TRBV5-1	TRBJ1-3	CASSLGQGGFSGNTIYF	TGCGCCAGCAGCTTGGGACAGGGCGGCTTCTCTGGAAACACCATATATTTT
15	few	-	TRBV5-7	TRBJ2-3	CASSLESRETDTQYF	TGTGCCAGCAGCTTGGAGAGCAGGGAAACAGATACGCAGTATTTT
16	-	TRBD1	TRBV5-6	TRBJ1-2	CASSPVGTAQNYGYTF	TGTGCCAGCAGCCCCGTTGGGACAGCACAGAACTATGGCTACACCTTC
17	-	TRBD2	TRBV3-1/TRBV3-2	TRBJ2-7	CASSQAPGTSGSYEQYF	TGTGCCAGCAGCCAAGCGCCCGGGACTAGCGGATCCTACGAGCAGTACTTC
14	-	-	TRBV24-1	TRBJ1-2	CATSAPDRPYGYTF	TGTGCCACCAGTGCCCCCGACAGACCTTATGGCTACACCTTC
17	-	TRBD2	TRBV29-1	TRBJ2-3	CSSHRSSGGVSTDTQYF	TGCAGCTCACATCGGTCTAGCGGGGGGGTCAGCACAGATACGCAGTATTTT